Each of the 18 T cell receptor beta chains below was sequenced from the same sample in a study of PD-L1 blockade in urothelial cancer. Indicated time point: peripheral blood 6 weeks after treatment start. Method: immunoSEQ multiplex PCR; TCRdb's copy keeps in-frame clones and lacks some. The sample has 100,000 to 150,000 clones; 86% are singletons. The sequencing used PBMCs, collected around atezolizumab (anti-PD-L1) treatment. These receptors were taken from a middle-aged man with urothelial cancer.

The chain has TRBV27 and TRBJ2-2, with D maybe TRBD1 (6 bases). Germline V gene lookup returns CDR1 MNHEY and CDR2 SMNVEV (reference sequence). This CDR3 contains 16 residues. V shed 8 bases and J shed 0 bases, with 16 bases lying between them. The CDR3 loop reads CASVGTPGPNTGELFF. The CDR3 DNA follows: TGTGCCAGCGTTGGGACACCAGGTCCGAACACCGGGGAGCTGTTTTTT.

The rearrangement joins TRBV5-1 to TRBJ1-2; D not resolved. This CDR3 region has 15 residues. The V end lost 6 bases, the J end lost 4 bases, and 19 bases lay between the germline ends. In germline, CDR1 is SGHRS, CDR2 YFSETQ. CDR3 sequence: CASTFSGREAYGYTF. The CDR3 DNA reads TGCGCCAGCACTTTCTCGGGGAGGGAGGCCTATGGCTACACCTTC.

The rearrangement links TRBV7-9 to TRBJ1-1; TRBD1 might be the D (5 bases). The CDR3 runs to 16 residues. The V end was cut by 5 bases, the J end by 2 bases, with 18 bases between. Germline V gene data show CDR1 as SEHNR and CDR2 as FQNEAQ (reference sequence). This CDR3 reads CASSPRVGAVNTEAFF. The CDR3 DNA follows: TGTGCCAGCAGCCCCAGGGTGGGTGCTGTCAACACTGAAGCTTTCTTT. Supplemented by reference TRBV7-9 and TRBJ1-1, the full variable domain reads DTGVSQNPRHKITKRGQNVTFRCDPISEHNRLYWYRQTLGQGPEFLTYFQNEAQLEKSRLLSDRFSAERPKGSFSTLEIQRTEQGDSAMYLCASSPRVGAVNTEAFFGQGTRLTVV.

The chain recombines TRBV5-1 with TRBJ2-7; 7 bases are shared with TRBD2. CDR3 length equals 14 residues. Unmatched junction bases numbered 4, after V lost 2 bases and J lost 2 bases. CDR1 is SGHRS, CDR2 YFSETQ, per germline. The CDR3 reads CASSFKRGTYEQYF. The CDR3 DNA is TGCGCCAGCAGCTTCAAGCGGGGAACCTACGAGCAGTACTTC.

The J gene is TRBJ2-1, the V gene TRBV28; 14 nucleotides line up with TRBD2. The CDR3 contains 16 residues. Germline V gene data show CDR1 as MDHEN and CDR2 as SYDVKM. V dropped 7 bases and J dropped 7; count of bases not matched to a gene: 9. The CDR3: CASIPGLAGVRNEQFF. CDR3 nucleotides: TGTGCCAGCATTCCGGGACTAGCGGGAGTTCGGAATGAGCAGTTCTTC.

This clone was recorded only once. J is TRBJ2-1 and V is TRBV30; D unclear. The germline CDR1 and CDR2 sequences are GTSNPN and SVGIG (reference sequence). The CDR3 is made up of 11 amino acids. V dropped 8 bases and J dropped 0 bases, with 5 bases sitting between them. The CDR3 sequence is CALSSYNEQFF. CDR3 DNA: TGTGCCCTCAGCTCCTACAATGAGCAGTTCTTC.

This CDR3 is CASLGSGVRGEKLFF. Here the CDR3 DNA reads TGTGCCAGCCTAGGGTCAGGGGTTCGAGGTGAAAAACTGTTTTTT. The chain combines TRBV28 with TRBJ1-4, with D possibly being TRBD1 (6 bases). The CDR3 has 15 amino acids. V was cut by 8 bases and J by 7 bases, with 20 bases left in between. Germline V lookup: CDR1 MDHEN, CDR2 SYDVKM.

The chain uses TRBV7-8 and TRBJ2-1; the match to TRBD2 covers 9 bases. The CDR3 contains 15 residues. V gave up 1 base and J gave up 7 bases; unmatched junction bases: 5. Germline CDR1 is SGHVS and CDR2 is FQNEAQ. The CDR3 coding sequence is TGTGCCAGCAGCTTAGTAGCGGGAGAGACGAATGAGCAGTTCTTC. This gives the protein CASSLVAGETNEQFF. The full variable domain, rest sourced from reference TRBV7-8 and TRBJ2-1, is GAGVSQSPRYKVAKRGQDVALRCDPISGHVSLFWYQQALGQGPEFLTYFQNEAQLDKSGLPSDRFFAERPEGSVSTLKIQRTQQEDSAVYLCASSLVAGETNEQFFGPGTRLTVL.

This clone was seen only once. The chain joins TRBV5-5 to TRBJ2-2; D is perhaps TRBD2 (7 bases). CDR1 SGHKS and CDR2 YYEKEE come from the germline V gene (reference sequence). V was cut by 1 base and J by 3 bases, with 13 bases left in between. The CDR3 loop spans 16 amino acids. CDR3 DNA sequence: TGTGCCAGCAGCTTGCTGTGGGAGGGGGACACCGGGGAGCTGTTTTTT. Encoded protein: CASSLLWEGDTGELFF.

A remark on this clone: One end of the junction varies from germline; a read error may be responsible. This sequence joins TRBV7-7 and TRBJ2-2; TRBD2 might be the D (5 bases). The V gene's germline CDR1 is SSHAT and CDR2 FNYEAQ (reference sequence). The CDR3 consists of 13 residues. CDR3: CASRKTNTGELLF. DNA of the CDR3: TGTGCTAGCAGAAAAACGAACACCGGGGAGCTGCTTTTT.

This clone was seen more than once but under ten times. The chain couples TRBV5-1 to TRBJ2-3; no reliable D call. Trimming cost V 0 bases and J 1 base, with 9 bases left between them. The CDR3 is 15 amino acids. The germline gives CDR1 SGHRS, CDR2 YFSETQ. The CDR3 loop is CASSLAPTGTDTQYF. The CDR3, as DNA: TGCGCCAGCAGCTTGGCCCCGACTGGCACAGATACGCAGTATTTT.

The rearrangement uses TRBV4-1 and TRBJ1-1; TRBD1 matches at 9 bases. The germline V gene encodes CDR1 MGHRA and CDR2 YSYEKL. This CDR3 comprises 16 residues. V shed 4 bases and J 5 bases; nucleotides not matched to a gene: 11. In DNA form, the CDR3 reads TGCGCCAGCAGCCCGATATCGACAGGGGGTAGTACTGAAGCTTTCTTT. Its protein is CASSPISTGGSTEAFF.

The V call is TRBV6-5, the J call TRBJ2-3, with D perhaps TRBD1 (6 bases). This CDR3 has 14 residues. The V end was cut by 6 bases, the J end by 0 bases, with 10 bases between. From germline, CDR1 is MNHEY and CDR2 SVGAGI. CDR3 region: CASSRDTSTDTQYF. DNA for the CDR3: TGTGCCAGCAGCCGGGACACCAGCACAGATACGCAGTATTTT.

This clone was picked up many times. The chain carries TRBV28 and TRBJ2-7; the match to TRBD1 covers 7 bases. This CDR3 is built from 15 residues. Per germline, CDR1 MDHEN and CDR2 SYDVKM. V was pared by 6 bases and J by 3 bases, with 11 bases of the junction left unmatched. The DNA of the CDR3 is TGTGCCAGCAGCACGTGGGACAGCGATCACTACGAGCAGTACTTC. Residues: CASSTWDSDHYEQYF.

CDR3 residues: CAESGRGTDTQYF. The DNA of the CDR3 is TGTGCAGAGAGCGGGAGGGGCACAGATACGCAGTATTTT. This chain links TRBV5-4 with TRBJ2-3, with 10 bases that match TRBD2. Germline V CDR1 and CDR2: SGHNT, YYREEE (reference sequence). The CDR3 is 13 residues long.

The CDR3 protein is CASSLQDTEAFF. In DNA form, the CDR3 reads TGTGCCAGCAGTCTTCAGGACACTGAAGCTTTCTTT. This chain links TRBV7-9 with TRBJ1-1, with D uncertain. CDR1 is SEHNR, CDR2 FQNEAQ, per germline (reference sequence). This CDR3 is built from 12 residues. Trimming left V 6 bases short and J 3 bases short, with 8 bases between. Full variable domain (outside the CDR3, taken from reference TRBV7-9 and TRBJ1-1): DTGVSQNPRHKITKRGQNVTFRCDPISEHNRLYWYRQTLGQGPEFLTYFQNEAQLEKSRLLSDRFSAERPKGSFSTLEIQRTEQGDSAMYLCASSLQDTEAFFGQGTRLTVV.

CDR3 residues: CASSLGVSSYNEQFF. DNA of the CDR3: TGTGCCAGCAGTTTAGGGGTGAGCTCCTACAATGAGCAGTTCTTC. The chain links TRBV6-5 to TRBJ2-1; TRBD1 might be the D (5 bases). The V gene's germline CDR1 is MNHEY and CDR2 SVGAGI. The germline V and J ends were trimmed by 4 bases and 0 bases, with 10 bases remaining between them. This CDR3 is built from 15 residues.

V and J are TRBV29-1 and TRBJ2-2; weak D call: TRBD1 (6 bases). The CDR3 length is 12 residues. Germline loops: CDR1 SQVTM, CDR2 ANQGSEA. CDR3 amino acids: CTAGQLDGELFF. CDR3 in DNA: TGCACTGCAGGACAGCTGGACGGGGAGCTGTTTTTT.